The TCR beta chain described here comes from a study of control samples from healthy donors and cancer patients. The V end was cut by 6 bases, the J end by 0 bases, with 13 bases between. CDR3 length: 14 amino acids. CDR1 is SGHRS and CDR2 is YFSETQ in the germline V gene. The protocol was immunoSEQ multiplex PCR, while the TCRdb copy is restricted to in-frame clones and leaves out a portion. The profile shows some 250,000 clones, roughly four fifths of them singletons. The material sequenced was PBMCs. This chain connects TRBV5-1 to TRBJ2-7; no clear D gene. The source is an older woman with lung cancer. CDR3 in amino acids: CASTESPGSYEQYF. CDR3 in DNA: TGCGCCAGCACCGAGAGCCCAGGCTCCTACGAGCAGTACTTC. The full variable domain, completed using reference TRBV5-1 and TRBJ2-7, is KAGVTQTPRYLIKTRGQQVTLSCSPISGHRSVSWYQQTPGQGLQFLFEYFSETQRNKGNFPGRFSGRQFSNSRSEMNVSTLELGDSALYLCASTESPGSYEQYFGPGTRLTVT.